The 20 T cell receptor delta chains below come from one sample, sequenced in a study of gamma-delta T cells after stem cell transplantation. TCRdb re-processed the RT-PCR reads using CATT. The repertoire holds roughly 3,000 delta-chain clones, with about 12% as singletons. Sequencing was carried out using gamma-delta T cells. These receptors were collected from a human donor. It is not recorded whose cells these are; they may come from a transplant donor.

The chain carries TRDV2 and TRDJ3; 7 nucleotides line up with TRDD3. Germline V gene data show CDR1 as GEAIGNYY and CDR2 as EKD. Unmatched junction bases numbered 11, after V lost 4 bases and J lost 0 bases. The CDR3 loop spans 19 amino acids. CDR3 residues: CACDPGGYPSSWDTRQMFF. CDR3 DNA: TGTGCCTGTGATCCTGGGGGTTACCCGAGCTCCTGGGACACCCGACAGATGTTTTTC.

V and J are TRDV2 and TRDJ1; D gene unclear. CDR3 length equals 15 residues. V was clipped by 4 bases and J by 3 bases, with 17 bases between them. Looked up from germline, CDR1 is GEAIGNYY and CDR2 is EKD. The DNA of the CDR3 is TGTGCCTGTGATGGGCGGAGGGAATCCCCCGATAAACTCATCTTT. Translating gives CACDGRRESPDKLIF.

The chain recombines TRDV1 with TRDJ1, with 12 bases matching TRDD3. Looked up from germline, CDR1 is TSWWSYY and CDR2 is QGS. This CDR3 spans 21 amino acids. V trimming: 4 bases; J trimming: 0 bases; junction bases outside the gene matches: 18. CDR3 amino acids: CALGVLKSGGYAGAYTDKLIF. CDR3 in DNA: TGTGCTCTTGGGGTCTTAAAGTCTGGGGGATACGCTGGGGCGTACACCGATAAACTCATCTTT.

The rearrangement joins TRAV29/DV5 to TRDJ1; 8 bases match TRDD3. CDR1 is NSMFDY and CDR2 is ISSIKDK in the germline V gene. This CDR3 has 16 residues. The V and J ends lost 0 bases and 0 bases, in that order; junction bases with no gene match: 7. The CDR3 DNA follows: TGTGCAGCAAGCGCTTGGGGATACAAGTACACCGATAAACTCATCTTT. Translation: CAASAWGYKYTDKLIF.

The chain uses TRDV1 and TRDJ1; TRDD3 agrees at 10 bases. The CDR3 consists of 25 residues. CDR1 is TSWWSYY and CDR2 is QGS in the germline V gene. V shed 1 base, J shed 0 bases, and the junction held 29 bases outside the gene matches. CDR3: CALGEPILRFTPTGGSPTYTDKLIF. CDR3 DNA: TGTGCTCTTGGGGAACCCATCCTACGTTTCACCCCCACTGGGGGATCGCCAACTTACACCGATAAACTCATCTTT.

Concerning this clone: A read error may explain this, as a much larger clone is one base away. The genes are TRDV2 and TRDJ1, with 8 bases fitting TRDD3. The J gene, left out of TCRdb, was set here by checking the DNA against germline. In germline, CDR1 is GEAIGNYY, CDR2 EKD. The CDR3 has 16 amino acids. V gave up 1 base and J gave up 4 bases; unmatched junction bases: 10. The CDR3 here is CACDTRGIRDIDKLIF. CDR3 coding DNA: TGTGCCTGTGACACGCGCGGGATACGGGACATCGATAAACTCATCTTT.

CDR3 sequence: CALGFLPRLGDTLYTDKLIF. The DNA for the CDR3 is TGTGCTCTTGGGTTCCTACCCCGTCTGGGGGATACCCTGTACACCGATAAACTCATCTTT. V and J are TRDV1 and TRDJ1; 11 bases fit TRDD3. The CDR3 extends over 20 amino acids. The ends lost 5 bases at V and 0 bases at J; junction bases unmatched: 17. Germline V gives CDR1 TSWWSYY, CDR2 QGS.

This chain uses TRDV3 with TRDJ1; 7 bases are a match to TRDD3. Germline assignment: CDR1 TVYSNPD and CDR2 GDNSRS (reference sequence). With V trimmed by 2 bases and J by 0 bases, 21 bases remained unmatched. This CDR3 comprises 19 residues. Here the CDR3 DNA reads TGTGCCTTTCGGGTAGCCTGTTGGGGGAGAAGCCCGTACACCGATAAACTCATCTTT. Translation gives CAFRVACWGRSPYTDKLIF.

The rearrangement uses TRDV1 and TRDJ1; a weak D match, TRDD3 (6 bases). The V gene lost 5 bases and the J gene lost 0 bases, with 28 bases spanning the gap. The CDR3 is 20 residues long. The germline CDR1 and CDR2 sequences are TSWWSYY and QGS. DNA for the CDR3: TGTGCTCTTGGGAAGCTCCTAACCCGGGGGGAATCGTTTTACACCGATAAACTCATCTTT. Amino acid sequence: CALGKLLTRGESFYTDKLIF.

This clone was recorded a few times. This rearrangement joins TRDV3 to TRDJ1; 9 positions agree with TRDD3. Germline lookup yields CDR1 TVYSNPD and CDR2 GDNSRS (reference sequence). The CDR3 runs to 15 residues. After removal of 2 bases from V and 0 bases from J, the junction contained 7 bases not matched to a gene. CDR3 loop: CAFHHWGTYTDKLIF. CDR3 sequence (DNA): TGTGCCTTTCACCACTGGGGGACTTACACCGATAAACTCATCTTT.

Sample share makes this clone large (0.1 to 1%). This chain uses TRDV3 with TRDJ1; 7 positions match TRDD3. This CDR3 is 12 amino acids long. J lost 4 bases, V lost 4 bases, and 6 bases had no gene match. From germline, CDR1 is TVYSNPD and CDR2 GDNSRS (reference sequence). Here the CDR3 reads CASGGSYDKLIF. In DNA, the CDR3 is TGTGCCTCCGGGGGATCCTACGATAAACTCATCTTT.

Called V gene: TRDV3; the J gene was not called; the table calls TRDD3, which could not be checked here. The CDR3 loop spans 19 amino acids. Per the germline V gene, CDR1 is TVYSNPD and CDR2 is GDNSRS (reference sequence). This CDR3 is CAFYATWGIRQALTAQPFF. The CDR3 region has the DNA TGTGCCTTCTATGCGACGTGGGGGATACGACAAGCTTTGACAGCACAACCCTTCTTT.

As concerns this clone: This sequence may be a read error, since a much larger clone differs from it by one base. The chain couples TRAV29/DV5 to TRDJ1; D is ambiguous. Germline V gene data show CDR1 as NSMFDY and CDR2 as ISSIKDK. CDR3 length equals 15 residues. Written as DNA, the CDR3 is TGTGCAGCAAGCGACTCGAAGGGGTACACCGCTAAACTCATCTTT. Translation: CAASDSKGYTAKLIF.

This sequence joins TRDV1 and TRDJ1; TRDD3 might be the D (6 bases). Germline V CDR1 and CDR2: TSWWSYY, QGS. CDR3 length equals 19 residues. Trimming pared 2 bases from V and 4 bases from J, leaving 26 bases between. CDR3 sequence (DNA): TGTGCTCTTGGGGAATCCACTACGGCCTGGGGAGGGGCGTTCGATAAACTCATCTTT. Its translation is CALGESTTAWGGAFDKLIF.

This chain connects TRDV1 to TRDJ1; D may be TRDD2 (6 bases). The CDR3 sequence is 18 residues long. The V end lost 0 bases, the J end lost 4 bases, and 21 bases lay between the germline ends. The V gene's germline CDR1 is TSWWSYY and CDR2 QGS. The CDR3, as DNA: TGTGCTCTTGGGGAACTGGGGCTTCCTTATGACAAAGGCGATAAACTCATCTTT. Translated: CALGELGLPYDKGDKLIF.

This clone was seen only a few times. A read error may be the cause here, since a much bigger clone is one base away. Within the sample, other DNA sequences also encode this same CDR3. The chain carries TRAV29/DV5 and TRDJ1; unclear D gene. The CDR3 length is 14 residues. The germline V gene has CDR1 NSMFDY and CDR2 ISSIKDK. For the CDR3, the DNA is TGTGCAGCAAGGAGAGGCATACACACCGACAAACTCATCTTT. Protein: CAARRGIHTDKLIF.

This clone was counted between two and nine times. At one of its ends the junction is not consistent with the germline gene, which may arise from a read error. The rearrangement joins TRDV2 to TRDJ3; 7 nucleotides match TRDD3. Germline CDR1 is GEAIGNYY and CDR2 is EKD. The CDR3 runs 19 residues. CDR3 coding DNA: TGTGCCTGTGACACCGGAACCTACTGGGATACCTGGGACACCCGACGGATGTTTTTC. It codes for CACDTGTYWDTWDTRRMFF.

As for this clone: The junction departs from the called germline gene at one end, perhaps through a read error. The CDR3 sequence: CSLGEGGVLGDIWDTRQMFF. As DNA, the CDR3 is TGTTCTCTTGGGGAAGGTGGGGTACTGGGGGATATCTGGGACACCCGACAGATGTTTTTC. The chain carries TRDV1 and TRDJ3; 11 bases map to TRDD3. The CDR3 loop spans 20 amino acids. CDR1 and CDR2 from the germline V gene are TSWWSYY and QGS.

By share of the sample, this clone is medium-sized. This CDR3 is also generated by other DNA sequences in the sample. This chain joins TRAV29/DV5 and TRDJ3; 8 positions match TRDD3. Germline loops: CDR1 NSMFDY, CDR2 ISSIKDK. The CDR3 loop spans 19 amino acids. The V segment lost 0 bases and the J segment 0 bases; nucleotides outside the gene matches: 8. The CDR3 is CAASVCTGGSSWDTRQMFF. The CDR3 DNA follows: TGTGCAGCAAGCGTGTGTACTGGGGGCTCCTCCTGGGACACCCGACAGATGTTTTTC.

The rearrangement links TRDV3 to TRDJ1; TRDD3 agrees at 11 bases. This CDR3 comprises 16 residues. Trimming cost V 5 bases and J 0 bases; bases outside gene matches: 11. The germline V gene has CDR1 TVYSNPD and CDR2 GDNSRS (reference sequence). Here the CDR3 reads CALLGDTRGYTDKLIF. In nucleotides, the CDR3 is TGTGCCCTTCTGGGGGATACAAGGGGGTACACCGATAAACTCATCTTT.